A selection of T cell receptor beta chains follows, all from one sample in a study of blood T cell repertoires in COVID-19. Sequenced by immunoSEQ multiplex PCR; TCRdb stores in-frame clones only, minus some. The sample lists around 100,000 clones, 87% occurring once. Sequencing used peripheral blood. The receptors here all came from a woman between 25 and 40 years old with acute or convalescent COVID-19. Both conserved end residues are part of each CDR3. D genes are given only for firm matches. Where a row states a size, it is once, few, many or the class of an expanded clone; other rows omit it.

NA | NA | TRBJ1-1 | 12 | TRBV28 | CASSLGQLEAFF | TGTGCCAGCAGTCTCGGACAGTTAGAAGCTTTCTTT
NA | TRBD1 | TRBJ1-1 | 15 | TRBV7-9 | CASSFPDRLNTEAFF | TGTGCCAGCAGTTTCCCGGACAGGTTGAACACTGAAGCTTTCTTT
NA | TRBD1 | TRBJ1-2 | 15 | TRBV11-2 | CASSVTGTEDYGYTF | TGTGCCAGCAGCGTTACCGGGACAGAAGACTATGGCTACACCTTC
NA | TRBD2 | TRBJ2-1 | 15 | TRBV13 | CASSPPGTRNNEQFF | TGTGCCAGCAGCCCCCCCGGGACTAGGAACAATGAGCAGTTCTTC
NA | NA | TRBJ1-1 | 15 | TRBV11-2 | CASSFPLGRYTEAFF | TGTGCCAGCAGCTTCCCTTTGGGGCGATACACTGAAGCTTTCTTT
once | NA | TRBJ2-3 | 15 | TRBV19 | CASSIGLVRADTQYF | TGTGCCAGTAGTATAGGTCTGGTCCGCGCAGATACGCAGTATTTT
NA | NA | TRBJ2-1 | 14 | TRBV6-6 | CASSLGDSGREQFF | TGTGCCAGCAGCTTAGGGGACTCGGGGAGGGAGCAGTTCTTC
NA | TRBD1 | TRBJ2-7 | 15 | TRBV19 | CASTLWDRESYEQYF | TGTGCCAGTACTTTATGGGACAGGGAATCCTACGAGCAGTACTTC
NA | NA | TRBJ2-2 | 13 | TRBV5-1 | CASSLQGSGELFF | TGCGCCAGCAGTCTACAGGGTTCCGGGGAGCTGTTTTTT
few | TRBD1 | TRBJ2-2 | 15 | TRBV10-2 | CASTFSGTGSGELFF | TGCGCCAGCACCTTTTCCGGGACAGGGTCCGGGGAGCTGTTTTTT
NA | TRBD2 | TRBJ2-1 | 12 | TRBV10-3 | CAIGEGYDEQFF | TGTGCCATCGGGGAGGGGTACGATGAGCAGTTCTTC
NA | TRBD1 | TRBJ1-2 | 16 | TRBV7-9 | CASSPDRDRVLHGYTF | TGTGCCAGCAGCCCTGACAGGGACAGGGTTCTTCATGGCTACACCTTC
NA | NA | TRBJ2-3 | 14 | TRBV5-1 | CASSIPGSTDTQYF | TGCGCCAGCAGCATCCCAGGAAGCACAGATACGCAGTATTTT
NA | TRBD1 | TRBJ1-5 | 14 | TRBV27 | CASAPDRGNQPQHF | TGTGCCAGCGCCCCGGACAGGGGGAATCAGCCCCAGCATTTT
NA | NA | TRBJ2-5 | 15 | TRBV7-2 | CASSQIRGAGETQYF | TGTGCCAGCAGTCAAATACGGGGGGCGGGAGAGACCCAGTACTTC
NA | NA | TRBJ1-6 | 14 | TRBV6-1 | CASTGGGGSSPLHF | TGTGCCAGCACCGGGGGAGGGGGTAGTTCACCCCTCCACTTT
NA | NA | TRBJ1-5 | 13 | TRBV9 | CASSASDYQPQHF | TGTGCCAGCAGCGCCTCTGACTATCAGCCCCAGCATTTT
NA | NA | TRBJ2-6 | 14 | TRBV6-6 | CASARGSGANVLTF | TGTGCCAGCGCCCGGGGCTCTGGGGCCAACGTCCTGACTTTC
NA | TRBD2 | TRBJ2-1 | 17 | TRBV28 | CASRGGGAVGSYNEQFF | TGTGCCAGCAGGGGCGGGGGGGCAGTAGGGTCCTACAATGAGCAGTTCTTC
NA | TRBD1 | TRBJ1-1 | 13 | TRBV28 | CASLDRANTEAFF | TGTGCCAGCTTGGACAGGGCGAACACTGAAGCTTTCTTT
NA | NA | TRBJ2-3 | 16 | TRBV9 | CASSVAVAPSTDTQYF | TGTGCCAGCAGCGTAGCGGTAGCCCCTAGCACAGATACGCAGTATTTT
NA | NA | TRBJ2-6 | 16 | TRBV9 | CASSPRVGSGANVLTF | TGTGCCAGCAGCCCCCGTGTCGGGTCTGGGGCCAACGTCCTGACTTTC
few | NA | TRBJ1-4 | 15 | TRBV9 | CASSVGGATNEKLFF | TGTGCCAGCAGCGTTGGCGGAGCAACTAATGAAAAACTGTTTTTT
NA | NA | TRBJ1-1 | 13 | TRBV19 | CASNPGGNTEAFF | TGTGCCAGTAACCCAGGAGGGAACACTGAAGCTTTCTTT
NA | NA | TRBJ1-1 | 12 | TRBV18 | CASSTGGTEAFF | TGTGCCAGCTCGACGGGAGGCACTGAAGCTTTCTTT
NA | NA | TRBJ2-5 | 16 | TRBV6-6 | CASSSPTTRKGETQYF | TGTGCCAGCAGTTCCCCCACGACTAGAAAGGGAGAGACCCAGTACTTC
NA | NA | TRBJ2-6 | 14 | TRBV9 | CASSEGSGANVLTF | TGTGCCAGCAGTGAGGGCTCTGGGGCCAACGTCCTGACTTTC
NA | NA | TRBJ1-2 | 13 | TRBV5-1 | CASRGTTNYGYTF | TGCGCCAGCAGGGGGACAACTAACTATGGCTACACCTTC
NA | NA | TRBJ2-3 | 13 | TRBV19 | CASSIDSTGSQYF | TGTGCCAGTAGTATAGATTCTACAGGGTCGCAGTATTTT
NA | NA | TRBJ1-5 | 14 | TRBV6-5 | CASSSYKSNQPQHF | TGTGCCAGCAGTTCATACAAATCGAATCAGCCCCAGCATTTT
NA | TRBD1 | TRBJ1-1 | 12 | TRBV2 | CASNRGNTEAFF | TGTGCCAGCAACAGGGGGAACACTGAAGCTTTCTTT
NA | NA | TRBJ1-1 | 13 | TRBV27 | CASSLGRATEAFF | TGTGCCAGCAGTTTAGGGAGGGCCACTGAAGCTTTCTTT
NA | NA | TRBJ1-2 | 13 | TRBV23-1 | CASTHLSSYGYTF | TGCGCCAGCACCCACCTGAGTTCCTATGGCTACACCTTC
NA | NA | TRBJ1-5 | 15 | TRBV18 | CASSPKAGWDQPQHF | TGTGCCAGCTCACCCAAGGCAGGGTGGGATCAGCCCCAGCATTTT
few | NA | TRBJ2-2 | 15 | TRBV10-2 | CASSEYQQNPGELFF | TGCGCCAGCAGTGAGTACCAACAGAACCCCGGGGAGCTGTTTTTT
NA | NA | TRBJ2-1 | 13 | TRBV6-5 | CASMERSYNEQFF | TGTGCCAGCATGGAGCGCTCCTACAATGAGCAGTTCTTC
NA | NA | TRBJ1-3 | 10 | TRBV20-1 | CSAESNTIYF | TGCAGTGCCGAGAGCAACACCATATATTTT
NA | TRBD2 | TRBJ2-1 | 18 | TRBV2 | CASSPTPASGGALNEQFF | TGTGCCAGCAGCCCCACACCCGCTAGCGGGGGGGCCCTAAATGAGCAGTTCTTC
NA | TRBD1 | TRBJ1-1 | 15 | TRBV9 | CASSDGQDGNTEAFF | TGTGCCAGCAGCGATGGACAGGACGGGAACACTGAAGCTTTCTTT
NA | NA | TRBJ1-1 | 14 | TRBV3-1/TRBV3-2 | CASSHVPGSPEAFF | TGTGCCAGCAGCCATGTCCCAGGGTCCCCTGAAGCTTTCTTT
NA | TRBD1 | TRBJ2-7 | 16 | TRBV9 | CASSGLGTGEPYEQYF | TGTGCCAGCAGCGGACTTGGGACAGGGGAGCCCTACGAGCAGTACTTC
NA | TRBD1 | TRBJ2-7 | 14 | TRBV5-1 | CASSPMTGGYEQYF | TGCGCCAGCAGCCCTATGACAGGGGGCTACGAGCAGTACTTC
NA | NA | TRBJ2-2 | 17 | TRBV6-4 | CASSPLPRSGSTGELFF | TGTGCCAGCAGTCCTCTCCCGCGGTCAGGGTCAACCGGGGAGCTGTTTTTT
NA | NA | TRBJ2-7 | 12 | TRBV12-3/TRBV12-4 | CASSFTPYEQYF | TGTGCCAGCAGCTTTACACCCTACGAGCAGTACTTC